Each of the 28 T cell receptor beta chains below was sequenced from the same sample in a study of tumor-infiltrating lymphocytes in primary liver carcinoma. Without any cell sorting, about 19-32 mg of bulk tissue yielded co-extracted RNA and DNA. cDNA specific to TCR beta was made from 450 to 650 ng of total RNA, with a constant-region primer employed for priming. ARM-PCR was slightly modified, and three nested multiplex PCR rounds with it gave rise to the TCR beta libraries. It was with TRBV1-TRBV30 forward primers and a C-beta reverse primer that the first two PCR rounds were run, at roughly 9 cycles each. A single record per CDR3 protein comes from TCRdb applying MiXCR to the multiplex PCR reads. Among about 100,000 distinct CDR3 sequences, about 70% were seen once, and the ten largest hold roughly 27%. The specimen sequenced was tumor-adjacent normal liver tissue. These receptors were obtained from a man aged 35 to 55 with primary liver carcinoma and hepatitis B virus infection.

A note on this clonotype: This is likely a read error, given that the CDR3 carries no conserved phenylalanine or tryptophan at its end. V is TRBV28 and J is TRBJ2-7, with 9 bases matching TRBD1. The CDR3 sequence is 18 residues long. CDR1 is MDHEN, CDR2 SYDVKM, per germline. CDR3 nucleotides: TGTGTCAGCAGTTTGGGTCCAGGGACAGGGCTAGAGGCCTACGAGCAGTACTCC. Translated, it gives CVSSLGPGTGLEAYEQYS.

This clonotype was observed once. Because it lacks the conserved phenylalanine or tryptophan at the end, this CDR3 is likely a read error. The chain couples TRBV10-3 to TRBJ1-5; D remains unclear. Germline-derived CDR1 and CDR2 are ENHRY and SYGVKD. The CDR3 is made up of 17 amino acids. The CDR3: CAVSESGGFGSNQPQHY. In nucleotides, the CDR3 is TGTGCCGTCAGTGAGTCAGGTGGATTCGGTAGCAATCAGCCCCAGCATTAT.

As to this clonotype: At one of its ends the junction is not consistent with the germline gene, which may arise from a read error. The chain is built from TRBV11-2 and TRBJ2-5; tentative D call: TRBD2 (6 bases). The germline V gene has CDR1 SGHAT and CDR2 FQNNGV. The CDR3 totals 14 residues. CDR3 protein: CASSLLSGWETQYF. For the CDR3, the DNA is TGCGCCAGCAGCTTACTAAGCGGGTGGGAGACCCAGTACTTC.

Notes on this clonotype: With a much larger clone just one base away, this may be a read error. DNA for the CDR3: TGTGCCAGCAGTACCCGGAGGGGCACAGATACGCGGTATTTT. It is translated as CASSTRRGTDTRYF. The chain employs TRBV6-1 and TRBJ2-3; perhaps TRBD2 as D (6 bases). Germline V gives CDR1 MNHNS, CDR2 SASEGT. CDR3 length: 14 residues.

The rearrangement links TRBV11-2 to TRBJ2-7; TRBD1 is a possible D gene (6 bases). The V end was cut by 4 bases, the J end by 7 bases, with 8 bases between. CDR1 SGHAT and CDR2 FQNNGV come from the germline V gene. The CDR3 covers 11 residues. CDR3 region: CASSSRGEQYV. Here the CDR3 DNA reads TGTGCCAGCAGCTCAAGGGGGGAGCAGTACGTC.

This clonotype has a handful of counts. This chain links TRBV30 with TRBJ1-6; tentatively, D is TRBD1 (5 bases). V gave up 3 bases and J gave up 8 bases, with 11 bases separating them. This CDR3 region has 13 residues. Germline loops: CDR1 GTSNPN, CDR2 SVGIG (reference sequence). This CDR3 reads CAWSGQGDSPLHF. CDR3 bases: TGTGCCTGGAGCGGGCAGGGCGATTCACCCCTCCACTTT.

Points on this clonotype: As the CDR3 is not closed by the conserved phenylalanine or tryptophan, this likely results from a read error. The rearrangement links TRBV5-1 to TRBJ2-3, with D perhaps matching TRBD2 (5 bases). Germline V gives CDR1 SGHRS, CDR2 YFSETQ. The V gene lost 3 bases and the J gene lost 1 base, with 15 bases spanning the gap. The CDR3 sequence is 16 residues long. As DNA, the CDR3 is TGCGCCAGCAGCTCCGGACTCGCTAGGGGCACAGATACGCAGTATTCT. Translation gives CASSSGLARGTDTQYS.

Details on this clonotype: A read error may account for a junction end that differs from germline. The rearrangement joins TRBV20-1 to TRBJ2-4; TRBD1 matches at 9 bases. The CDR3 contains 13 residues. CDR1 and CDR2 (germline): DFQATT, SNEGSKA (reference sequence). Here the CDR3 DNA reads TGCATTGCACCGGGACAGGGTATTGTCATTCAATACTTC. Its translation is CIAPGQGIVIQYF.

This clonotype has a count of ten or more. This chain joins TRBV10-3 and TRBJ2-1; the D is unclear. Germline V lookup: CDR1 ENHRY, CDR2 SYGVKD. The V gene lost 4 bases and the J gene lost 2 bases, with 9 bases spanning the gap. This CDR3 has 14 residues. The CDR3 loop reads CAISAEAPYNEQFF. For the CDR3, the DNA is TGTGCCATCAGTGCTGAGGCGCCCTACAATGAGCAGTTCTTC.

This clonotype was seen many times. This chain links TRBV10-3 with TRBJ2-7; the match to TRBD2 covers 14 bases. Per germline, CDR1 ENHRY and CDR2 SYGVKD. The CDR3 spans 15 residues. V gave up 7 bases and J gave up 7 bases; unmatched junction bases: 9. In DNA, the CDR3 is TGTGCCATCACCCCGGGACTAGCGGGAGAGGGAGAGCAGTACTTC. This gives the protein CAITPGLAGEGEQYF.

In regard to this clonotype: With a much larger clone just one base away, this may be a read error. V and J are TRBV4-1 and TRBJ2-7, with 12 bases that match TRBD1. CDR3 length equals 17 residues. The germline gives CDR1 MGHRA, CDR2 YSYEKL. The V and J ends lost 0 bases and 5 bases, in that order; junction bases with no gene match: 8. Here the CDR3 DNA reads TGCGCCAGCAGCCAAGATCCGGGACAGGGGGCCGACCACGAGCAGTACTTC. This sequence encodes CASSQDPGQGADHEQYF.

To note about this clonotype: The CDR3 ends on some other residue instead of the conserved phenylalanine or tryptophan, so this is likely a read error. The chain employs TRBV28 and TRBJ2-5; D call uncertain. Per the germline V gene, CDR1 is MDHEN and CDR2 is SYDVKM. Trimming stripped 5 bases from V and 4 bases from J, with 17 bases between. The CDR3 consists of 15 residues. CDR3 DNA sequence: TGTGCCAGCAGTATACTCCGGCCCCTCCGAGAGACCCAGTACATC. It specifies CASSILRPLRETQYI.

As for this clonotype: An end of the junction differs from the germline gene, which may be a read error. This chain joins TRBV11-2 and TRBJ2-7; TRBD2 aligns across 9 bases. The length of the CDR3 is 15 residues. Germline V gives CDR1 SGHAT, CDR2 FQNNGV. In DNA, the CDR3 is TGTGCCAGCAGCTTAGGGTGGCGGGAGGGGATTGAGCGGTACTTC. As protein: CASSLGWREGIERYF.

As for this clonotype: A much larger clone is a single base away; this may be a read error. This chain uses TRBV28 with TRBJ2-5, with D unclear. Trimming removed 5 bases at V and 3 bases at J, with 13 bases between. Germline loops: CDR1 MDHEN, CDR2 SYDVKM. This CDR3 is 14 amino acids long. The CDR3 bases are TGTGCCAGCAGTAAAGTCCCGTCAGAAGAGACCCAGTACTTC. Translated: CASSKVPSEETQYF.

The V call is TRBV6-5, the J call TRBJ2-7; D is perhaps TRBD2 (6 bases). CDR1 and CDR2 (germline): MNHEY, SVGAGI. V gave up 11 bases and J gave up 3 bases, with 23 bases separating them. The CDR3 runs 15 residues. The CDR3 DNA reads as TGTGCCGGTAGTTACTGGCGGGACGGTAACTACGAGCAGTACTTC. It is translated as CAGSYWRDGNYEQYF.

As to this clonotype: The germline gene is not matched at one end of the junction; a read error may be the cause. This chain links TRBV11-2 with TRBJ2-7; D gene uncertain. Germline CDR1 and CDR2: SGHAT and FQNNGV. This CDR3 has 11 residues. The CDR3 DNA is TGTGCCTGCAGCGAAGACTCTGAGCACTACTTC. The encoded protein is CACSEDSEHYF.

This clonotype was counted ten times or more. V and J are TRBV5-4 and TRBJ2-2, with 12 bases identical to TRBD2. This CDR3 comprises 16 residues. CDR1 and CDR2 from the germline V gene are SGHNT and YYREEE (reference sequence). With 2 bases clipped from V and 4 bases from J, the junction kept 3 bases outside the gene matches. In DNA, the CDR3 is TGTGCCAGCAGCTTTAGGACTAGCGGGATCACCGGGGAGCTGTTTTTT. Translation: CASSFRTSGITGELFF.

As concerns this clonotype: With a much larger clone just one base away, this may be a read error. This chain uses TRBV10-3 with TRBJ1-1, with no clear D. Trimming removed 3 bases from V and 4 bases from J, with 9 bases in between. The CDR3 contains 13 residues. Germline V CDR1 and CDR2: ENHRY, SYGVKD. The CDR3: CAISDGQITEAFF. Written as DNA, the CDR3 is TGTGCCATCAGTGACGGGCAGATCACTGAAGCTTTCTTT.

This clonotype was seen only once. Just one base apart from a much larger clone, this may be a read error. Since no conserved phenylalanine or tryptophan closes the CDR3, a read error is the likely cause. The chain has TRBV6-1 and TRBJ1-6; TRBD1 is a possible D gene (6 bases). The CDR3 covers 16 residues. Germline V gene data show CDR1 as MNHNS and CDR2 as SASEGT. V was pared by 6 bases and J by 5 bases, with 17 bases between. DNA of the CDR3: TGTGCCAGCAGGCGACTACAGGGAGCAAATAATTCACCCCTCCACCTT. The encoded protein is CASRRLQGANNSPLHL.

This clonotype was observed a handful of times. This may be a read error: a much more frequent sequence differs by one nucleotide. V is TRBV10-1 and J is TRBJ2-2; D is undetermined. This CDR3 is 15 amino acids long. Per germline, CDR1 WNHNN and CDR2 SYGVQD (reference sequence). This CDR3 is CASGESSGITGELFF. CDR3 sequence (DNA): TGCGCCAGCGGTGAGTCGTCCGGAATCACCGGGGAGCTGTTTTTT.

The V and J genes are TRBV12-3 or TRBV12-4 and TRBJ2-3, with TRBD2 as a possible D gene (6 bases). The CDR3 loop spans 13 amino acids. V was clipped by 6 bases and J by 3 bases, with 10 bases between them. CDR3 sequence: CASRLGGTDTQYF. The CDR3, as DNA: TGTGCCAGCAGATTGGGAGGTACAGATACGCAGTATTTT.

In its sample, this clonotype was seen many times. The chain combines TRBV7-8 with TRBJ2-5, with TRBD2 as a possible D gene (6 bases). V lost 8 bases and J 7 bases, leaving 11 bases between the germline ends. Germline V gene data show CDR1 as SGHVS and CDR2 as FQNEAQ. The CDR3 loop spans 11 amino acids. This CDR3 reads CASGLMRTQYF. The CDR3 DNA is TGTGCCAGCGGACTAATGAGGACCCAGTACTTC.

V usage is TRBV11-2 and J usage is TRBJ1-1; D is unclear. This CDR3 has 13 amino acids. Deletions cut 3 bases from V and 10 bases from J, with 15 bases between. Germline V gene sequence: CDR1 SGHAT, CDR2 FQNNGV. CDR3 residues: CASSFSKFAGAFF. CDR3 bases: TGTGCCAGCAGCTTTTCGAAATTTGCTGGAGCTTTCTTT.

A remark on this clonotype: This could be a read error, since a much larger clone is one nucleotide away. The J gene is TRBJ2-3, the V gene TRBV6-6; D is ambiguous. V dropped 6 bases and J dropped 5 bases, with 21 bases sitting between them. The CDR3 has 16 amino acids. Germline CDR1 and CDR2: MNHNY and SVGAGI (reference sequence). The CDR3 DNA is TGTGCCAGCAGCCTCTCACCGGGTAGCCCCAAAGATACGCAGTATTTT. This sequence encodes CASSLSPGSPKDTQYF.

The chain uses TRBV28 and TRBJ2-4; 11 nucleotides match TRBD2. The germline V gene has CDR1 MDHEN and CDR2 SYDVKM. The junction had 12 bases not matched to a gene; V was cut back by 8 bases and J by 0 bases. There are 18 residues in the CDR3. The DNA of the CDR3 is TGTGCCAGCGGGACCGGGACTAGCGGACTTATAGCCAAAAACATTCAGTACTTC. It codes for CASGTGTSGLIAKNIQYF. Complete variable domain (other parts from reference TRBV28 and TRBJ2-4): DVKVTQSSRYLVKRTGEKVFLECVQDMDHENMFWYRQDPGLGLRLIYFSYDVKMKEKGDIPEGYSVSREKKERFSLILESASTNQTSMYLCASGTGTSGLIAKNIQYFGAGTRLSVL.

As regards this clonotype: This may stem from a read error, because a much larger clone lies one nucleotide away. V is TRBV5-6 and J is TRBJ1-1; 7 bases are a match to TRBD1. The CDR3 totals 14 residues. Germline CDR1 SGHDT, CDR2 YYEEEE. CDR3 nucleotide sequence: TGTGACAGCAGCTTACGACAGGGGAACACTGAAGCTTTCTTT. Protein: CDSSLRQGNTEAFF.

This clonotype was seen once. One junction end does not reproduce the germline sequence, and a read error may be involved. The chain combines TRBV12-3 or TRBV12-4 with TRBJ2-3, with D possibly matching TRBD2 (5 bases). CDR3 length: 15 residues. CDR3 region: CASSLLELVTDTQYF. The CDR3 region has the DNA TGTGCCAGCAGTTTACTGGAACTAGTAACAGATACGCAATATTTT.

The genes are TRBV11-1 and TRBJ2-7; D is perhaps TRBD1 (6 bases). V dropped 5 bases and J dropped 12 bases, with 23 bases sitting between them. This CDR3 contains 14 residues. Germline CDR1 and CDR2: SGHAT and FQDESV (reference sequence). As DNA, the CDR3 is TGTGCCAGCAGCCCCCGACAGGTTACCTGCGACCGGTACTTC. Encoded protein: CASSPRQVTCDRYF.